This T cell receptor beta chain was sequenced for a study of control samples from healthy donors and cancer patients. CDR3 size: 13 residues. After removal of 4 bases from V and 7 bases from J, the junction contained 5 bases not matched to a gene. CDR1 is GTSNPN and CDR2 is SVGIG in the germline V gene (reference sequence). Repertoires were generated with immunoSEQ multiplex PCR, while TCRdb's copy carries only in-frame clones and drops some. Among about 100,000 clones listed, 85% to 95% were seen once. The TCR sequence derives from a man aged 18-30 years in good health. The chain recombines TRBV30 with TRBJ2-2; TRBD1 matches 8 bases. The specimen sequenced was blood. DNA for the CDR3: TGTGCCTGGACCGCGACAGGGGTCGGGGAGCTGTTTTTT. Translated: CAWTATGVGELFF.